The present T cell receptor (beta chain) was sequenced within a study of monozygotic twins with inflammatory bowel disease. The unique tags termed UMIs, each holding a 6-nucleotide sample barcode, were added by means of template switching. Each CDR3 protein gets one entry in TCRdb, which reprocessed the 5' RACE reads and gives no DNA. Here the sample table reports about 380,000 distinct CDR3 sequences. Of note for this clonotype: The antigen is unknown.

Whole-blood RNA isolation (total RNA) proceeded without T cell sorting. Points from the study as a whole: Clonotype sharing was lower in IBD patients than healthy twins, most markedly with disease activity. IBD patients carried less diverse TCRbeta repertoires (inverse Simpson) than healthy co-twins.

CDR1 SEHNR and CDR2 FQNEAQ come from the germline V gene (reference sequence). The CDR3 totals 17 residues. The chain recombines TRBV7-9 with TRBJ2-2; lacking DNA, the TRBD1 call made by TCRdb goes unchecked. Sequenced input: blood. This sequence originates from a human donor with ulcerative colitis or Crohn's disease, or a healthy co-twin of an affected twin (not recorded which). The CDR3: CASSSSIRDVYTGELFF.